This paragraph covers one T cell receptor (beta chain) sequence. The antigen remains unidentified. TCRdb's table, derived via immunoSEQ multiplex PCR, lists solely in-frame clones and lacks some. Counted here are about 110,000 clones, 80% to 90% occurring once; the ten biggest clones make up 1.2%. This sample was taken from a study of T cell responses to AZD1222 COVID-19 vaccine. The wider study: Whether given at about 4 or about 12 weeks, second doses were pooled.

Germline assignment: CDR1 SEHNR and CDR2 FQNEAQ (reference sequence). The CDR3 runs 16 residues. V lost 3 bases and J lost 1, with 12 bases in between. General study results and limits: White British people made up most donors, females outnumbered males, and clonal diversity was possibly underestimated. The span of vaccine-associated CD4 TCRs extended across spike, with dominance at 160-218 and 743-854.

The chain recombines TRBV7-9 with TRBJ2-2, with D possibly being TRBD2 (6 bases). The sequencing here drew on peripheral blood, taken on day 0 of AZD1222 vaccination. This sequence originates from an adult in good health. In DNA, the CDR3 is TGTGCCAGCAGCTTTGGGTCGGGGGTGAACACCGGGGAGCTGTTTTTT. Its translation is CASSFGSGVNTGELFF.